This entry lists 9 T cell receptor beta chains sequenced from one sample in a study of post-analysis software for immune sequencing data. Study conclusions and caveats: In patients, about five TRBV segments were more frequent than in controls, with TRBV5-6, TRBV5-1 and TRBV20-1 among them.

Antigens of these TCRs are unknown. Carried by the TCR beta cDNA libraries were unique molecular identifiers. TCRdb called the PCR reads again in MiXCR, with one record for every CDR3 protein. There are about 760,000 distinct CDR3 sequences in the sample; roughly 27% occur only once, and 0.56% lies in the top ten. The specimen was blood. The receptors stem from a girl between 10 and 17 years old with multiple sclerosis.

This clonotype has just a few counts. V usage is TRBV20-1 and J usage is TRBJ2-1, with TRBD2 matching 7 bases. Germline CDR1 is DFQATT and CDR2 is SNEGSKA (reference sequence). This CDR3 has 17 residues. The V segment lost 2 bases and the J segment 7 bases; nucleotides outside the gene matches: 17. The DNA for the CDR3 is TGCAGTGCTAGATATTCGGAGCGGGATAGGCTGAGTAATGAGCAGTTCTTC. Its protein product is CSARYSERDRLSNEQFF.

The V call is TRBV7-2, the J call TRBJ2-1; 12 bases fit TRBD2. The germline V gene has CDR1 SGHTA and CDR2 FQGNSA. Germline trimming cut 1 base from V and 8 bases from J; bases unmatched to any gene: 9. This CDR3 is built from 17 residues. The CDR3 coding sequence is TGTGCCAGCAGCTTAGGACTAGCGGGAGCACCAGGGGATGAGCAGTTCTTC. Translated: CASSLGLAGAPGDEQFF.

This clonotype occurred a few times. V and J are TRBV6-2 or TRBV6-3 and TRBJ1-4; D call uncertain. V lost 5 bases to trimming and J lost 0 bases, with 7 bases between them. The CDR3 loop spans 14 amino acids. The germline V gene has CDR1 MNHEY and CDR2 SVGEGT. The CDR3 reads CASSHRATNEKLFF. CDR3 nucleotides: TGTGCCAGCAGTCACCGGGCAACTAATGAAAAACTGTTTTTT.

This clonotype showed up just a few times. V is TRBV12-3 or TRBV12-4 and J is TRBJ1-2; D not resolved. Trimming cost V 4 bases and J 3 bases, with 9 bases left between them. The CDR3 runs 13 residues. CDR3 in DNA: TGTGCCAGCAGTTCCGGCCCTTACTATGGCTACACCTTC. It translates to CASSSGPYYGYTF.

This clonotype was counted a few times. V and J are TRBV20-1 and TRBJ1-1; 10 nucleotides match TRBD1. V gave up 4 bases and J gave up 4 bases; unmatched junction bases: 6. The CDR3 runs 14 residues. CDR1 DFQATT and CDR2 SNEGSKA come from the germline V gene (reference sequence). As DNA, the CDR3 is TGCAGTGCTACCAAACGGACAGGGGGCACTGAAGCTTTCTTT. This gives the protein CSATKRTGGTEAFF.

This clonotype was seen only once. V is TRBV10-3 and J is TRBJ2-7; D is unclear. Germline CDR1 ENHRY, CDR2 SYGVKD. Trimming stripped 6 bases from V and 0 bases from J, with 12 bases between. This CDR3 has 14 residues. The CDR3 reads CAIRARASSYEQYF. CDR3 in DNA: TGTGCCATCAGGGCTAGGGCAAGCTCCTACGAGCAGTACTTC.

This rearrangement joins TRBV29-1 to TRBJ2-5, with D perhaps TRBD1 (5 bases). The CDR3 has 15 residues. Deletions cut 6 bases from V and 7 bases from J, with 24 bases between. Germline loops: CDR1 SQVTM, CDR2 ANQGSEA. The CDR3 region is CSVPYLDSLVGTQYF. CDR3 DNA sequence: TGCAGCGTCCCCTACCTCGACAGCCTCGTAGGGACCCAGTACTTC. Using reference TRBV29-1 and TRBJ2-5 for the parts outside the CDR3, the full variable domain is SAVISQKPSRDICQRGTSLTIQCQVDSQVTMMFWYRQQPGQSLTLIATANQGSEATYESGFVIDKFPISRPNLTFSTLTVSNMSPEDSSIYLCSVPYLDSLVGTQYFGPGTRLLVL.

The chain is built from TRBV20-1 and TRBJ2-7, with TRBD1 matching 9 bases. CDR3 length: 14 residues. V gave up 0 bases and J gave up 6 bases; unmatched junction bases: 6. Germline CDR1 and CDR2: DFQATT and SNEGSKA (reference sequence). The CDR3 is CSARDGDRVGEQYF. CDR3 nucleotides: TGCAGTGCTAGAGATGGGGACAGGGTGGGCGAGCAGTACTTC.

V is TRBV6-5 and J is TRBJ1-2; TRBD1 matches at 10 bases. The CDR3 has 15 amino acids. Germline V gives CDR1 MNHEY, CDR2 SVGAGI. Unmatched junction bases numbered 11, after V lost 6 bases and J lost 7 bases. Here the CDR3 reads CASSPLGTGEPGYTF. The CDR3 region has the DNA TGTGCCAGCAGCCCTCTCGGGACAGGGGAACCTGGCTACACCTTC.